This is a list of T cell receptor beta chains from one sample in a study of cytomegalovirus exposure and HLA in healthy donors. The data were produced by immunoSEQ multiplex PCR, yet TCRdb's version contains in-frame clones alone and is incomplete. The table shows 40,000 to 55,000 clones, with approximately 85% occurring only once. What was sequenced was PBMCs. The origin of the receptors is a woman in her thirties in good health and CMV-seronegative. Each CDR3 is given without its conserved first and last residue. D genes are given only for firm matches.

v_gene	j_gene	d_gene	CDR3aa
TRBV5-1	TRBJ2-7	NA	ASSSGQGWIAGVREQY
TRBV6-5	TRBJ1-1	TRBD1	ASWDRGLGEAF
TRBV10-3	TRBJ2-3	TRBD2	AISESVAGAADTQY
TRBV19	TRBJ1-1	NA	ASSLQGWTEAF
TRBV18	TRBJ2-7	TRBD2	ASSRSTSGSYDEQY
TRBV27	TRBJ1-2	TRBD1	ASSPQGADSYGYT
TRBV2	TRBJ2-3	TRBD2	ASRETSGHTDTQY
TRBV27	TRBJ2-7	TRBD1	ASQEGTGGYYEQY
TRBV6-5	TRBJ2-1	NA	ASSWGRGLNNEQF
TRBV11-2	TRBJ2-5	TRBD1	ASSLIRGSQETQY
TRBV7-2	TRBJ2-1	TRBD2	ASRHSGSSHNEQF